This entry concerns a single T cell receptor (beta chain). Its cognate antigen is unknown. This CDR3 contains 17 residues. The V segment lost 0 bases and the J segment 2 bases; nucleotides outside the gene matches: 7. Germline V gene lookup returns CDR1 WNHNN and CDR2 SYGVQD (reference sequence). This specimen belongs to a study of shared clonotypes between healthy human individuals. Study findings and constraints: Sorted-subset samples were not fully sequenced, rarefaction indicated.

At the deep level, the assay was run. Genomic DNA of every subset was divided equally among multiple immunoSEQ plates. Original handling: ImmunoSEQ supplied junction-only sequences lacking quality scores, so filtering was different. Only in-frame clones appear in the TCRdb table, and some are missing; sequencing was by immunoSEQ multiplex PCR. That table supplies the V and J calls and clone size; D and trimming were determined from the DNA. The table lists about 980,000 clones, more than 75% of them singletons. This clonotype was obtained from a man aged 18 to 35 in good health. This chain connects TRBV10-1 to TRBJ2-5; 9 bases fit TRBD2. What was sequenced was memory CD4+ T cells sorted from blood. As to subset: CD45RA-negative fraction. The DNA for the CDR3 is TGCGCCAGCAGTGAGTCTCTTGGTAGCGGGGGACAAGAGACCCAGTACTTC. This translates into CASSESLGSGGQETQYF.